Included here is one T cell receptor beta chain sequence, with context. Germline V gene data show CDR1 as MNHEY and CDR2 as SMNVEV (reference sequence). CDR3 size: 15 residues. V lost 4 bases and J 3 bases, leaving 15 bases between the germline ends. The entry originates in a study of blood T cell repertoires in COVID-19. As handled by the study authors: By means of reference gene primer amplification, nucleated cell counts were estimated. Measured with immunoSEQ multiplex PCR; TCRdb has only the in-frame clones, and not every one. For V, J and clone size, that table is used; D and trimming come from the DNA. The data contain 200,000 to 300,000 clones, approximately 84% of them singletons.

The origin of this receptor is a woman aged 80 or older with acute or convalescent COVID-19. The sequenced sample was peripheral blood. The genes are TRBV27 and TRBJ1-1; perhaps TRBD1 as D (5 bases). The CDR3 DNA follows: TGTGCCAGCAGTTCTTACGGGGGGGTGGACACTGAAGCTTTCTTT. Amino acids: CASSSYGGVDTEAFF.